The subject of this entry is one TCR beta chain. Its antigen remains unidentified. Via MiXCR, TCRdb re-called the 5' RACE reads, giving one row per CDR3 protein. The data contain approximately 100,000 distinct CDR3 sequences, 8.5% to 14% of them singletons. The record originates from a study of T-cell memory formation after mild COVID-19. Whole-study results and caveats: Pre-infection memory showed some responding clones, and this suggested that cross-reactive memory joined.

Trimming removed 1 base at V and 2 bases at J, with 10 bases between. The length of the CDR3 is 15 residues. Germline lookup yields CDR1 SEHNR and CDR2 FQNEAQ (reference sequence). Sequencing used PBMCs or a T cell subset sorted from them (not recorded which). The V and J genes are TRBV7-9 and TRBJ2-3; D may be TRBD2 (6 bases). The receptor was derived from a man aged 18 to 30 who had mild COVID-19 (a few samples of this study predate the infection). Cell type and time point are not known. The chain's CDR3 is CASSLVGLHTDTQYF. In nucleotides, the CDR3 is TGTGCCAGCAGCTTAGTGGGACTGCACACAGATACGCAGTATTTT.